This TCR beta chain was recovered during a study of beta chain features in type 1 diabetes. With regard to this clone: The target antigen is unknown.

CDR3 length equals 12 residues. The germline V gene has CDR1 SGDLS and CDR2 YYNGEE. Trimming cost V 0 bases and J 2 bases, with 2 bases left between them. General observations from the study: In all four CD4+ subsets, TCRB CDR3 length was significantly, moderately reduced in type 1 diabetes.

What was sequenced were expressed TCRB transcripts, since all of the isolated RNA had been reverse transcribed. TCRdb's table, derived via immunoSEQ multiplex PCR, lists solely in-frame clones and lacks some. Seen here are under 850,000 clones, 10% to 15% observed once, and the top ten hold less than 0.025%. J is TRBJ1-2 and V is TRBV9, with no clear D. Sample: naive CD4+ T cells from blood. The clonotype comes from a man between 18 and 35 years old with type 1 diabetes. The chain's CDR3 is CASSVVNYGYTF. The CDR3 nucleotides are TGTGCCAGCAGCGTAGTCAACTATGGCTACACCTTC.